This TCR beta chain was sequenced for a study of T cells in Graves' hyperthyroidism and ophthalmopathy. Study-level findings and limits: Also found in blood were most expanded thyroid clonotypes above 0.001.

Regions amplified from RNA transcripts were the TCR beta CDR3 regions. The HTBI primer set served for first-round RT-PCR of the TCR CDR3. TCRdb itself ran the multiplex PCR reads through MiXCR, one entry per CDR3 protein. This table has 550,000 to 600,000 distinct CDR3 sequences, roughly a sixth appearing once. CDR3 size: 13 residues. Germline V gene data show CDR1 as SQVTM and CDR2 as ANQGSEA. Between the trimmed V and J ends, which lost 7 bases and 2 bases, there was a span of 14 bases. This clonotype was recorded many times. Antigen specificity is unknown. The specimen sequenced was blood. The clonotype originates from a woman aged 18-29 years with Graves' hyperthyroidism. V is TRBV29-1 and J is TRBJ1-2; D gene uncertain. CDR3 in amino acids: CSAREGENYGYTF. CDR3 coding DNA: TGCAGCGCCCGCGAGGGCGAGAACTATGGCTACACCTTC.